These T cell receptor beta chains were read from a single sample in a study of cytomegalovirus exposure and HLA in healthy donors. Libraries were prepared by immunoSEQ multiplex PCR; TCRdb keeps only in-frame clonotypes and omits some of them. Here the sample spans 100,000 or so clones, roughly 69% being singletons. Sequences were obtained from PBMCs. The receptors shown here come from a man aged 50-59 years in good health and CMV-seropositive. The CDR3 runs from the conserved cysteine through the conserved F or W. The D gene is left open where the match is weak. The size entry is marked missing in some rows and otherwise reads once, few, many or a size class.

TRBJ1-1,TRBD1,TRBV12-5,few,CASGLGPPSGGTEAFF,TGTGCTAGTGGTTTGGGGCCCCCTTCAGGGGGCACTGAAGCTTTCTTT
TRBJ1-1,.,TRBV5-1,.,CASSFRGEGTEAFF,TGCGCCAGCAGTTTTAGAGGAGAGGGAACTGAAGCTTTCTTT
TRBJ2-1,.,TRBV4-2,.,CASSVAAYNEQFF,TGTGCCAGCAGCGTTGCTGCGTACAATGAGCAGTTCTTC
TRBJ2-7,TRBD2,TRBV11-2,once,CASSSNEAGDWSYEQYF,TGTGCCAGCAGCTCTAACGAAGCGGGGGATTGGTCCTACGAGCAGTACTTC
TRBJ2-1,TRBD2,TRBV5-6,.,CASSPGTSAYNEQFF,TGTGCCAGCAGCCCCGGGACTAGCGCCTACAATGAGCAGTTCTTC
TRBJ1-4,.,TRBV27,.,CASSLLGGGKEKLFF,TGTGCCAGCAGTTTATTGGGTGGGGGGAAGGAAAAACTGTTTTTT
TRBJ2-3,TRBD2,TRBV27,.,CASSRPLAGRTDTQYF,TGTGCCAGCAGTCGACCACTAGCGGGGAGGACAGATACGCAGTATTTT
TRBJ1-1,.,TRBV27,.,CASRGVGTEAFF,TGTGCCAGCAGAGGGGTTGGAACTGAAGCTTTCTTT
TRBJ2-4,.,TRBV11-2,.,CASRSIGTLAKNIQYF,TGTGCCAGCAGATCCATAGGGACATTAGCCAAAAACATTCAGTACTTC
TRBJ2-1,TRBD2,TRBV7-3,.,CASSLGSSGVNEQFF,TGTGCCAGCAGCTTAGGGTCTAGCGGGGTTAATGAGCAGTTCTTC
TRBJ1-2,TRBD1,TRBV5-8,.,CASSFIGTVYGYTF,TGTGCCAGCAGCTTTATTGGGACAGTCTATGGCTACACCTTC
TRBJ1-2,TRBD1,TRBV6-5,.,CASSEDRGRYTF,TGTGCCAGCAGTGAAGACAGGGGAAGATACACCTTC
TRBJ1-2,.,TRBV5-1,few,CASSSIRQKRGYTF,TGCGCCAGCAGCTCGATTAGACAGAAAAGGGGCTACACCTTC
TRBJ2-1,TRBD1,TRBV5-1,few,CASSLERQGALRPQHEQFF,TGCGCCAGCAGCTTGGAAAGACAGGGGGCGCTGAGACCTCAACATGAGCAGTTCTTC
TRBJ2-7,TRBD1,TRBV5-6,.,CASSGDRGYEQYF,TGTGCCAGCAGCGGGGACAGAGGCTACGAGCAGTACTTC
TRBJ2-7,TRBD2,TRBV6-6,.,CASSYSPSGGLYEQYF,TGTGCCAGCAGTTACTCCCCTAGCGGGGGACTCTACGAGCAGTACTTC
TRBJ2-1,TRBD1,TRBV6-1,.,CASSDRQGARRREQFF,TGTGCCAGCAGTGATCGACAGGGGGCGCGGCGTCGTGAGCAGTTCTTC
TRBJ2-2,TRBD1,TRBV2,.,CASSPDRGRFGELFF,TGTGCCAGCAGCCCTGACAGGGGGCGCTTCGGGGAGCTGTTTTTT
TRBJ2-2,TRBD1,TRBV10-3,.,CAIRNSGTGGSTGELFF,TGTGCCATCAGGAATTCCGGGACAGGGGGATCGACCGGGGAGCTGTTTTTT
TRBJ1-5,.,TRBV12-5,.,CASGQSRGEDQPQHF,TGTGCTAGTGGCCAATCTCGGGGGGAGGATCAGCCCCAGCATTTT
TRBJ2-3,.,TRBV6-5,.,CASSYSRLGTQYF,TGTGCCAGCAGTTACTCGAGACTGGGTACGCAGTATTTT
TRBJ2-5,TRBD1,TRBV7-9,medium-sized,CASSSGQGQETQYF,TGTGCCAGCAGCTCTGGACAGGGTCAAGAGACCCAGTACTTC
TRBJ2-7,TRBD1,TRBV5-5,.,CASSLDRGLWYEQYF,TGTGCCAGCAGCTTAGACAGGGGGTTGTGGTACGAGCAGTACTTC
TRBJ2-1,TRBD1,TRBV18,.,CASSPQPGTAVDEQFF,TGTGCCAGCTCACCCCAACCCGGGACAGCGGTCGATGAGCAGTTCTTC
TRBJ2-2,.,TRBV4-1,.,CASSQGSGTGELFF,TGCGCCAGCAGCCAAGGTTCGGGGACCGGGGAGCTGTTTTTT
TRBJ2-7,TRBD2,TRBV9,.,CASSVSGSPSDEQYF,TGTGCCAGCAGCGTTAGCGGGAGCCCATCCGACGAGCAGTACTTC
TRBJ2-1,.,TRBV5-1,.,CASSGEGAYNEQFF,TGCGCCAGCTCCGGTGAGGGAGCCTACAATGAGCAGTTCTTC
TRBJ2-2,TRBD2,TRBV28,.,CASSWSGRIPGELFF,TGTGCCAGCAGCTGGAGCGGGAGAATCCCCGGGGAGCTGTTTTTT